The source of this T cell receptor beta chain is a study of blood T cell repertoires in COVID-19. Study summary: PBMCs, B-cell-depleted T cells, or T cells were the source of the cDNA or gDNA that made up the material.

The germline V and J ends were trimmed by 3 bases and 7 bases, with 15 bases remaining between them. The germline gives CDR1 KGHSH, CDR2 LQKENI. The CDR3 extends over 14 amino acids. Source study methods: Quantification of nucleated cells was approximated via reference gene primer amplification. TCRdb's copy holds only in-frame clones and misses some; the assay was immunoSEQ multiplex PCR. The D gene and trimming were derived from the DNA, and the V and J assignments and clone size from that table. The top ten hold about 1.7% of the sample, which has 200,000 to 250,000 clones, about four fifths seen once. All enrollees were roughly 18 to 89 years old and from roughly 26 US areas. Donors were grouped by their self-reported clinical history.

Sequences were obtained from PBMCs or T cells enriched from blood (not recorded which). This sequence originates from a man aged 60 to 69 who had recovered from COVID-19. The chain couples TRBV18 to TRBJ1-2; D ambiguous. The CDR3 DNA reads TGTGCCAGCTCACCGATAGTTGCCTCTGGTGGCTACACCTTC. It encodes CASSPIVASGGYTF.